Below are 3 T cell receptor beta chains sequenced from a single sample in a study of PD-1 blockade in classical Hodgkin lymphoma. Time point here: cycle 4 day 1 (C4D1), after more than 5 weeks of nivolumab. Every patient experienced relapse after autologous stem cell transplantation, and brentuximab vedotin exposure varied. This table comes from immunoSEQ multiplex PCR, and its TCRdb copy is limited to in-frame clones, with some not included. The table includes 64,000 or so clones, 91% detected once. Sequenced material: peripheral blood mononuclear cells (PBMCs), taken before the fourth cycle of nivolumab. The origin of the receptors is a human donor with classical Hodgkin lymphoma.

This chain connects TRBV30 to TRBJ2-3, with 7 nucleotides matching TRBD1. CDR1 is GTSNPN and CDR2 is SVGIG in the germline V gene (reference sequence). Trimming removed 0 bases from V and 1 base from J; junction bases left unmatched: 4. The CDR3 is 15 amino acids. CDR3: CAWSVSQGGTDTQYF. As DNA, the CDR3 is TGTGCCTGGAGTGTTTCGCAGGGGGGCACAGATACGCAGTATTTT.

The gene calls are TRBV5-5 and TRBJ1-3, with no clear D. The germline V gene encodes CDR1 SGHKS and CDR2 YYEKEE (reference sequence). This CDR3 region has 14 residues. With 0 bases removed from V and 3 bases from J, the gap between germline ends came to 7 bases. The CDR3, as DNA: TGTGCCAGCAGCTTGGTTGGGCTTGGAAACACCATATATTTT. It specifies CASSLVGLGNTIYF.

The V call is TRBV25-1, the J call TRBJ1-2, with 11 bases matching TRBD1. The CDR3 sequence is 14 residues long. Losses at the gene ends were 4 bases for V and 4 bases for J; bases not matched to a gene: 2. Germline CDR1 MGHDK, CDR2 SYGVNS. This CDR3 reads CASSVGTGGYGYTF. The CDR3 DNA is TGTGCCAGCAGTGTTGGGACAGGGGGCTATGGCTACACCTTC.